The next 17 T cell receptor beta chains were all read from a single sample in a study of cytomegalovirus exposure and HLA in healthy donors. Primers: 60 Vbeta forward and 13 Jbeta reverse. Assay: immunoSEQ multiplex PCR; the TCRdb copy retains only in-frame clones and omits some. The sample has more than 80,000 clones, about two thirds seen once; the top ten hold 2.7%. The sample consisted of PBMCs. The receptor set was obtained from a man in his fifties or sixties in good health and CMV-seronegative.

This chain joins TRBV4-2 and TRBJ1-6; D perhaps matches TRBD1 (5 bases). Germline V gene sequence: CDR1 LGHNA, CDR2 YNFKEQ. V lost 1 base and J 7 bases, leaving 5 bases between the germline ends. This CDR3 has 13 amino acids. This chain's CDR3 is CASSQGTNSPLHF. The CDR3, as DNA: TGTGCCAGCAGCCAAGGGACAAATTCACCCCTCCACTTT.

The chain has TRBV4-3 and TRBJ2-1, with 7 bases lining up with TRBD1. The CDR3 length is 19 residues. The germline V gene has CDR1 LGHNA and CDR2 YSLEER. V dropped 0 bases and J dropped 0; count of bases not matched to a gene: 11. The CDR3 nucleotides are TGCGCCAGCAGCCAAGATCGGGGACAGCTCCCTAGCTCCTACAATGAGCAGTTCTTC. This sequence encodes CASSQDRGQLPSSYNEQFF.

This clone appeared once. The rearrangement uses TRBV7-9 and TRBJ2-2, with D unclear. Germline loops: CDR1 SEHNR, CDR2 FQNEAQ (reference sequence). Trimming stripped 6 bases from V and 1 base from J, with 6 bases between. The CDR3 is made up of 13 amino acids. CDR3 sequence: CASSPMNTGELFF. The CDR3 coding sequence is TGTGCCAGCAGTCCAATGAACACCGGGGAGCTGTTTTTT.

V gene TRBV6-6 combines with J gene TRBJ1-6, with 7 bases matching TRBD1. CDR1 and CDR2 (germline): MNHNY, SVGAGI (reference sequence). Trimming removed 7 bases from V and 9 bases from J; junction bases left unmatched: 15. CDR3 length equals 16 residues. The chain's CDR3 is CASTTRVGGAGSPLHF. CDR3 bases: TGTGCCAGCACTACGAGGGTAGGGGGCGCGGGTTCACCCCTCCACTTT.

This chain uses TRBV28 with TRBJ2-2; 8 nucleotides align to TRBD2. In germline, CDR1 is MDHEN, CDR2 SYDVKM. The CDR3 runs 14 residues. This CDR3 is CAEREAGVDGELFF. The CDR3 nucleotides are TGTGCTGAACGCGAAGCGGGGGTTGACGGGGAGCTGTTTTTT.

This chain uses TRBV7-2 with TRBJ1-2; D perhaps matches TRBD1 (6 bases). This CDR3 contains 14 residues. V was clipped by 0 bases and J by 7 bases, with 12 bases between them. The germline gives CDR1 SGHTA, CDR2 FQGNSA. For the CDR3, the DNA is TGTGCCAGCAGCTTAGCTTTTGCAGGGGTTGGCTACACCTTC. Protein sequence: CASSLAFAGVGYTF. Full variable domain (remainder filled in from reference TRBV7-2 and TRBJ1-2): GAGVSQSPSNKVTEKGKDVELRCDPISGHTALYWYRQSLGQGLEFLIYFQGNSAPDKSGLPSDRFSAERTGGSVSTLTIQRTQQEDSAVYLCASSLAFAGVGYTFGSGTRLTVV.

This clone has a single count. The CDR3 DNA follows: TGTGCCAGCGGCGGACTAGATGGCGAGCAGTACTTC. Protein sequence: CASGGLDGEQYF. This sequence joins TRBV2 and TRBJ2-7; 7 bases line up with TRBD2. The CDR3 runs 12 residues. The J segment lost 6 bases and the V segment lost 8 bases, leaving 7 bases of the junction unmatched. CDR1 SNHLY and CDR2 FYNNEI come from the germline V gene. The complete variable domain, with remaining parts taken from reference TRBV2 and TRBJ2-7, reads EPEVTQTPSHQVTQMGQEVILRCVPISNHLYFYWYRQILGQKVEFLVSFYNNEISEKSEIFDDQFSVERPDGSNFTLKIRSTKLEDSAMYFCASGGLDGEQYFGPGTRLTVT.

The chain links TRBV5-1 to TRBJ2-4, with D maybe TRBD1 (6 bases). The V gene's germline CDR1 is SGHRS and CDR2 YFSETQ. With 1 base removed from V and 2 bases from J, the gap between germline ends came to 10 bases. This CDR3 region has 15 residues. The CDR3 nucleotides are TGCGCCAGCAGCTTGCTACAGGGTACCAAAAACATTCAGTACTTC. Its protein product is CASSLLQGTKNIQYF.

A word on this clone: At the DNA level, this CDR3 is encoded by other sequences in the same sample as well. The CDR3 reads CASSINRGKETQYF. For the CDR3, the DNA is TGTGCCAGTAGCATCAACAGGGGTAAAGAGACCCAGTACTTC. This chain connects TRBV19 to TRBJ2-5; TRBD1 agrees at 7 bases. Trimming cost V 6 bases and J 3 bases; bases outside gene matches: 7. The CDR3 extends over 14 amino acids. Germline CDR1 LNHDA, CDR2 SQIVND (reference sequence).

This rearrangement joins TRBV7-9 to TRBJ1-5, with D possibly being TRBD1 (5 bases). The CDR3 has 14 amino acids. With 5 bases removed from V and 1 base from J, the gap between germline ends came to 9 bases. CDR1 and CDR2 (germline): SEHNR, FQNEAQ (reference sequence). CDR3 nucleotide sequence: TGTGCCAGCAGCCCCCCAGGGAGCAATCAGCCCCAGCATTTT. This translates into CASSPPGSNQPQHF.

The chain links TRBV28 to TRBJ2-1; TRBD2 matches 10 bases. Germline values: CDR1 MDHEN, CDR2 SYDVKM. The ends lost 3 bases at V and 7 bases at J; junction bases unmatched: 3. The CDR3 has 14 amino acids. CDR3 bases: TGTGCCAGCAGTTTTAGCGGGGGGAGGAATGAGCAGTTCTTC. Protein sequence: CASSFSGGRNEQFF.

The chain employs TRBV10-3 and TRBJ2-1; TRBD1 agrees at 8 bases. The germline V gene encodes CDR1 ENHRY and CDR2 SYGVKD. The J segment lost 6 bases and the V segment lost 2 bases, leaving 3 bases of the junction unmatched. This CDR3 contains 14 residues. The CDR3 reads CAISEPQGANEQFF. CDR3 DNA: TGTGCCATCAGTGAGCCGCAGGGGGCCAATGAGCAGTTCTTC.

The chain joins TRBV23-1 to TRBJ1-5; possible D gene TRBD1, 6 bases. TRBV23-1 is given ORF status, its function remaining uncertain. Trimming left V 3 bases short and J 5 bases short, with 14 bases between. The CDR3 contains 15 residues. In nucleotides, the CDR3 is TGCGCCAGCAGTCATGGCAGGGAGGGGGATCAGCCCCAGCATTTT. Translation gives CASSHGREGDQPQHF.

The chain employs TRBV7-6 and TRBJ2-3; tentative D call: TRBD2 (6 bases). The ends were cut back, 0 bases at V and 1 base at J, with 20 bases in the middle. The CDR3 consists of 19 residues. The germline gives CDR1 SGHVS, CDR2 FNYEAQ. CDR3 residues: CASSLATTRQHGGTDTQYF. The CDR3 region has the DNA TGTGCCAGCAGCTTAGCGACGACTAGACAGCATGGGGGCACAGATACGCAGTATTTT.

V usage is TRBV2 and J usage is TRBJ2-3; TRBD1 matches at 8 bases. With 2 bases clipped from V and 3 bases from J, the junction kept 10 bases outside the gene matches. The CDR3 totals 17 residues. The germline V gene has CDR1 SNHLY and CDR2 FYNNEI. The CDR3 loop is CASSERRGRGLTDTQYF. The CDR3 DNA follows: TGTGCCAGCAGTGAAAGGAGGGGCAGGGGGCTTACAGATACGCAGTATTTT. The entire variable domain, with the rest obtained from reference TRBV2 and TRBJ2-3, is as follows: EPEVTQTPSHQVTQMGQEVILRCVPISNHLYFYWYRQILGQKVEFLVSFYNNEISEKSEIFDDQFSVERPDGSNFTLKIRSTKLEDSAMYFCASSERRGRGLTDTQYFGPGTRLTVL.

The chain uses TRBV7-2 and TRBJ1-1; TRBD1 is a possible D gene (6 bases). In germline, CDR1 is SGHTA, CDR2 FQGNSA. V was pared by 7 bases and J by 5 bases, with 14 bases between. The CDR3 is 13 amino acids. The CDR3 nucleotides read TGTGCCAGCACTTTTGCGCAGGGGACTGAAGCTTTCTTT. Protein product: CASTFAQGTEAFF. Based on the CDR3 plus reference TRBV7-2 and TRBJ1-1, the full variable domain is GAGVSQSPSNKVTEKGKDVELRCDPISGHTALYWYRQSLGQGLEFLIYFQGNSAPDKSGLPSDRFSAERTGGSVSTLTIQRTQQEDSAVYLCASTFAQGTEAFFGQGTRLTVV.

CDR3 residues: CAISSSGGGQPQHF. CDR3 DNA: TGTGCCATCAGCTCCTCAGGGGGCGGGCAGCCCCAGCATTTT. The V call is TRBV10-3, the J call TRBJ1-5, with 8 bases aligning to TRBD1. In germline, CDR1 is ENHRY, CDR2 SYGVKD. The CDR3 runs to 14 residues. Trimming removed 6 bases from V and 7 bases from J; junction bases left unmatched: 8.